This T cell receptor (beta chain) comes out of a study of T cell responses to AZD1222 COVID-19 vaccine. As regards this clone: The antigen remains undetermined.

The protocol was immunoSEQ multiplex PCR, while the TCRdb copy is restricted to in-frame clones and leaves out a portion. The sample contains 180,000 or so clones, approximately 93% of which appear only once. General study results and limits: Spike-specific TCR breadth and depth went up after people got two AZD1222 doses.

The study pooled second doses at about 4 or about 12 weeks. CDR1 is KGHDR, CDR2 SFDVKD, per germline. Trimming took off 5 bases at V and 1 base at J, with 10 bases between the two ends. The CDR3 runs to 14 residues. Sequencing was performed on peripheral blood, taken 28 days after the second AZD1222 dose. This TCR was recovered from an adult who received the AZD1222 COVID-19 vaccine. This chain joins TRBV24-1 and TRBJ1-1; D is possibly TRBD1 (6 bases). The CDR3 sequence is CATSGGGKNTEAFF. As DNA, the CDR3 is TGTGCCACCAGTGGAGGGGGAAAGAACACTGAAGCTTTCTTT.